One sample yielded the 11 T cell receptor beta chains listed below, sequenced in a study of T-cell reconstitution after alpha-beta-depleted transplantation in children. TCRbeta library preparation incorporated unique molecular identifiers. TCRdb reprocessed the PCR reads with MiXCR, giving one entry per CDR3 protein. The sample records some 220,000 distinct CDR3 sequences, roughly 9% being singletons. The sequencing here drew on PBMCs from the stem cell graft donor, taken from the stem cell graft. All receptors derive from a human donor who donated a stem cell graft to a child with acute lymphoblastic leukemia.

Within the sample, this clonotype is medium-sized. J is TRBJ2-5 and V is TRBV12-3 or TRBV12-4, with 7 bases fitting TRBD2. V lost 3 bases, J lost 5 bases, and 12 bases stayed unmatched. The CDR3 runs 16 residues. CDR3 nucleotides: TGTGCCAGCAGTTTGGGTCGGCGAGCGGGGAGTGAGACCCAGTACTTC. It yields the protein CASSLGRRAGSETQYF.

This clonotype was observed many times. CDR3 loop: CASRNGNQPQHF. CDR3 nucleotides: TGTGCCAGCAGGAATGGCAATCAGCCCCAGCATTTT. The V gene is TRBV6-2 or TRBV6-3, the J gene TRBJ1-5; D call uncertain. The germline V gene encodes CDR1 MNHEY and CDR2 SVGEGT. Between the trimmed V and J ends, which lost 6 bases and 2 bases, there was a span of 5 bases. The CDR3 is made up of 12 amino acids.

This clonotype was recorded many times. The gene calls are TRBV7-2 and TRBJ2-1; TRBD2 matches 8 bases. The CDR3 is made up of 16 amino acids. The ends lost 5 bases at V and 0 bases at J; junction bases unmatched: 6. CDR1 and CDR2 from the germline V gene are SGHTA and FQGNSA. The CDR3 loop reads CASSVTSDSSYNEQFF. The CDR3, as DNA: TGTGCCAGCAGCGTGACTAGCGATAGCTCCTACAATGAGCAGTTCTTC.

The chain couples TRBV4-2 to TRBJ1-1; D not resolved. Germline V gene sequence: CDR1 LGHNA, CDR2 YNFKEQ. The V and J ends lost 0 bases and 5 bases respectively, with 16 bases between them. The CDR3 is made up of 16 amino acids. CDR3 amino acids: CASSQDWEGTRTEAFF. The CDR3 coding sequence is TGTGCCAGCAGCCAAGACTGGGAGGGTACGCGGACTGAAGCTTTCTTT.

Note on this clonotype: A much larger clone lies a single base off, so this may be a read error. The genes are TRBV6-1 and TRBJ2-4; D is perhaps TRBD1 or TRBD2 (5 bases each). CDR1 and CDR2 (germline): MNHNS, SASEGT. This CDR3 has 13 amino acids. The CDR3 sequence: CVSSRGGSNIQYF. CDR3 nucleotides: TGTGTCAGCAGTCGTGGGGGTTCGAACATTCAGTACTTC.

This chain connects TRBV6-1 to TRBJ2-1, with 13 bases that match TRBD2. V shed 7 bases, J shed 0 bases, and the junction held 9 bases outside the gene matches. The CDR3 length is 18 residues. Germline lookup yields CDR1 MNHNS and CDR2 SASEGT. CDR3 sequence (DNA): TGTGCCAGCACCAGACTAGCGGGGGGTTCTAGCTCCTACAATGAGCAGTTCTTC. As protein: CASTRLAGGSSSYNEQFF.

The chain uses TRBV4-3 and TRBJ1-6; possibly TRBD1 for D (6 bases). This CDR3 comprises 16 residues. V was pared by 0 bases and J by 8 bases, with 14 bases between. From germline, CDR1 is LGHNA and CDR2 YSLEER. The CDR3 protein is CASSQDATGLDSPLHF. CDR3 nucleotides: TGCGCCAGCAGCCAAGATGCCACAGGGTTGGATTCACCCCTCCACTTT.

This clonotype was counted a few times. This chain links TRBV6-2 or TRBV6-3 with TRBJ1-1, with 12 nucleotides matching TRBD1. This CDR3 has 16 residues. V was pared by 7 bases and J by 7 bases, with 13 bases of the junction left unmatched. Germline V gene lookup returns CDR1 MNHEY and CDR2 SVGEGT. The DNA of the CDR3 is TGTGCCAGCATAAGGAGCGGGACAGGGGGCGCCGGTGAAGCTTTCTTT. This sequence encodes CASIRSGTGGAGEAFF.

The table lists this clonotype with many counts. The genes are TRBV6-6 and TRBJ1-1; 10 bases are a match to TRBD1. J gave up 6 bases and V 7 bases, and 5 bases lay outside the gene matches. The CDR3 runs to 13 residues. The germline CDR1 and CDR2 sequences are MNHNY and SVGAGI (reference sequence). The CDR3 coding sequence is TGTGCCAGCACCCGGGGACAGGGGTCTGAAGCTTTCTTT. Translating it yields CASTRGQGSEAFF.

This clonotype has just a few counts. V usage is TRBV6-5 and J usage is TRBJ1-2; D is undetermined. The CDR3 runs 12 residues. Germline assignment: CDR1 MNHEY and CDR2 SVGAGI. Trimming left V 6 bases short and J 2 bases short, with 7 bases between. CDR3 loop: CASRRANYGYTF. The CDR3 nucleotides read TGTGCCAGCAGGAGGGCGAACTATGGCTACACCTTC.

This clonotype was seen at least ten times. The chain joins TRBV12-3 or TRBV12-4 to TRBJ1-2; D gene ambiguous. V was cut by 6 bases and J by 12 bases, with 14 bases left in between. The CDR3 runs to 11 residues. CDR3 nucleotide sequence: TGTGCCAGCAGCCAGGCAGTCAGCCACACCTTC. Amino acids: CASSQAVSHTF.